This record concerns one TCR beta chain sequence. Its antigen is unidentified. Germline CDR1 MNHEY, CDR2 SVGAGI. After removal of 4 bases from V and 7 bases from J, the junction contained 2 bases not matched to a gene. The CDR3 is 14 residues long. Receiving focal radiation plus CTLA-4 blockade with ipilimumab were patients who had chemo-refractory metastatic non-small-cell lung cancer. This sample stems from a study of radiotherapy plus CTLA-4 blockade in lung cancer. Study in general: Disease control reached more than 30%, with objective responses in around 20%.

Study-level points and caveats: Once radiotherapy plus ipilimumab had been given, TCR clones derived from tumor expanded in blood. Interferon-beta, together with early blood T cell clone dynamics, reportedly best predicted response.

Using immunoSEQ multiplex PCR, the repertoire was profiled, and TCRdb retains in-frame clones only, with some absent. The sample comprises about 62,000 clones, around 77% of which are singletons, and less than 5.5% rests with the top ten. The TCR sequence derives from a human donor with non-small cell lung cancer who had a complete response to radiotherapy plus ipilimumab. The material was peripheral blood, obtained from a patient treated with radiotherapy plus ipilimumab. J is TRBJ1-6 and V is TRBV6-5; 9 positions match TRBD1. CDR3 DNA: TGTGCCAGCAGTTGGGACAGGGCCAATTCACCCCTCCACTTT. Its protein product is CASSWDRANSPLHF.